Listed below are T cell receptor beta chains from one sample, sequenced in a study of blood T cell repertoires in COVID-19. Profiled with immunoSEQ multiplex PCR; TCRdb holds only in-frame clones, not every one. The sample consists of approximately 250,000 clones, over 75% of them appearing once. Sequencing input: peripheral blood. The receptor source for this set is a man over 45 with COVID-19, enrolled during active disease. Both conserved end residues are part of each CDR3. D genes are given only for firm matches. Size is omitted from some rows. Given values are once, few, many or a class for expanded clones.

abundance	v_gene	d_gene	j_gene	CDR3aa	CDR3nt
NA	TRBV29-1	TRBD1	TRBJ2-7	CSVGTGGTYEQYF	TGCAGCGTTGGGACAGGGGGGACCTACGAGCAGTACTTC
NA	TRBV25-1	NA	TRBJ2-7	CASSDIYEQYF	TGTGCCAGCAGTGATATCTACGAGCAGTACTTC
NA	TRBV6-2/TRBV6-3	TRBD2	TRBJ2-5	CASSYSSGGRETQYF	TGTGCCAGCAGTTACTCGAGCGGGGGCCGGGAGACCCAGTACTTC
once	TRBV5-1	TRBD1	TRBJ1-1	CASSFRGMNTEAFF	TGCGCCAGCAGCTTCAGGGGGATGAACACTGAAGCTTTCTTT
many	TRBV4-3	TRBD1	TRBJ1-2	CASSQAGTGYNYGYTF	TGCGCCAGCAGCCAAGCCGGGACAGGGTATAACTATGGCTACACCTTC
NA	TRBV29-1	NA	TRBJ2-1	CSVVSTTRGNEQFF	TGCAGCGTTGTCTCAACCACCCGAGGCAATGAGCAGTTCTTC
NA	TRBV4-3	TRBD1	TRBJ1-6	CASSGRDRYSPLHF	TGCGCCAGCAGCGGCCGGGACAGGTATTCACCCCTCCACTTT
NA	TRBV11-1	NA	TRBJ2-3	CASSLALGWGETDTQYF	TGTGCCAGCAGCTTAGCGCTGGGGTGGGGCGAGACAGATACGCAGTATTTT
NA	TRBV7-8	TRBD1	TRBJ2-2	CASLRPGQGLTGELFF	TGTGCCAGCCTCAGACCGGGACAGGGGCTCACCGGGGAGCTGTTTTTT
NA	TRBV7-8	TRBD2	TRBJ2-7	CASTPQTSGPYEQYF	TGTGCCAGCACCCCCCAGACTAGCGGGCCCTACGAGCAGTACTTC
NA	TRBV5-1	NA	TRBJ1-2	CASSFEQGNYGYTF	TGCGCCAGCAGCTTTGAACAGGGAAACTATGGCTACACCTTC
NA	TRBV4-1	NA	TRBJ1-6	CASSLLGGFSPLHF	TGCGCCAGCAGCCTCCTAGGAGGATTTTCACCCCTCCACTTT
NA	TRBV5-4	TRBD1	TRBJ2-1	CASSRDRAHEQFF	TGTGCCAGCAGCCGGGACAGGGCCCATGAGCAGTTCTTC
NA	TRBV10-2	NA	TRBJ1-5	CASRITRGQPQHF	TGCGCCAGCAGGATTACAAGGGGTCAGCCCCAGCATTTT
NA	TRBV11-3	NA	TRBJ1-1	CASSLNGGTTEAFF	TGTGCCAGCAGCTTAAATGGGGGCACCACTGAAGCTTTCTTT
NA	TRBV5-1	NA	TRBJ1-6	CASSLAGENLSPLHF	TGCGCCAGCAGCTTAGCAGGGGAAAACTTGTCACCCCTCCACTTT
once	TRBV29-1	TRBD2	TRBJ2-5	CSVESGGRGETQYF	TGCAGCGTTGAAAGCGGGGGGCGCGGTGAGACCCAGTACTTC
NA	TRBV5-1	TRBD1	TRBJ1-4	CASSLRGQGDEKLFF	TGCGCCAGCAGCTTGAGGGGACAGGGGGATGAAAAACTGTTTTTT
NA	TRBV27	NA	TRBJ1-1	CASSLTGNTEAFF	TGTGCCAGCAGTTTAACAGGGAACACTGAAGCTTTCTTT
NA	TRBV5-1	NA	TRBJ2-7	CASSLGQAQGKVGQYF	TGCGCCAGCAGCTTGGGACAGGCGCAGGGTAAGGTCGGGCAGTACTTC
NA	TRBV3-1/TRBV3-2	TRBD2	TRBJ2-1	CASTFTSGAYNEQFF	TGTGCCAGCACCTTTACTAGCGGGGCCTACAATGAGCAGTTCTTC
NA	TRBV7-3	TRBD2	TRBJ2-2	CASSPPGSGGAATGELFF	TGTGCCAGCAGCCCACCCGGTAGCGGGGGGGCGGCTACCGGGGAGCTGTTTTTT
NA	TRBV9	NA	TRBJ2-5	CASSVGPQGRQETQYF	TGTGCCAGCAGCGTAGGTCCACAGGGCCGACAAGAGACCCAGTACTTC
NA	TRBV5-4	TRBD2	TRBJ2-5	CASSLLGRGGQETQYF	TGTGCCAGCAGCTTGCTCGGGCGGGGGGGACAAGAGACCCAGTACTTC
NA	TRBV2	TRBD1	TRBJ2-4	CASSKQGTKNIQYF	TGTGCCAGCAGTAAACAGGGGACCAAAAACATTCAGTACTTC
NA	TRBV6-5	NA	TRBJ2-5	CASTWTVVETQYF	TGTGCCAGCACCTGGACAGTCGTGGAGACCCAGTACTTC
NA	TRBV11-2	TRBD1	TRBJ2-7	CASSIGGQAGEQYF	TGTGCCAGCAGCATAGGTGGACAGGCTGGCGAGCAGTACTTC
NA	TRBV6-5	TRBD1	TRBJ1-2	CASRIQGVGGYTF	TGTGCCAGCAGGATACAGGGGGTAGGGGGCTACACCTTC
NA	TRBV28	NA	TRBJ2-3	CASRPSAGSTDTQYF	TGTGCCAGCAGACCTTCGGCGGGTAGCACAGATACGCAGTATTTT
NA	TRBV14	NA	TRBJ2-2	CASSHLSRRGAVRTGELFF	TGTGCCAGCAGCCACCTCAGCCGTCGGGGGGCAGTGAGGACCGGGGAGCTGTTTTTT